Listed here are 19 T cell receptor beta chains from one sample, sequenced in a study of blood T cell repertoires in COVID-19. Profiled with immunoSEQ multiplex PCR; TCRdb holds only in-frame clones, not every one. The sample includes about 150,000 clones, about 88% of them seen just once. Material: PBMCs or T cells enriched from blood (not recorded which). The receptors were sampled from a man aged 50 or older who had recovered from COVID-19.

The chain recombines TRBV7-8 with TRBJ1-2; no clear D gene. This CDR3 comprises 13 residues. With 5 bases removed from V and 4 bases from J, the gap between germline ends came to 11 bases. The germline V gene has CDR1 SGHVS and CDR2 FQNEAQ. The CDR3 coding sequence is TGTGCCAGCAGCACAAACGGGGTCTATGGCTACACCTTC. As protein: CASSTNGVYGYTF.

The V gene is TRBV24-1, the J gene TRBJ1-6, with TRBD1 matching 8 bases. From germline, CDR1 is KGHDR and CDR2 SFDVKD. The CDR3 covers 14 residues. Losses at the gene ends were 5 bases for V and 9 bases for J; bases not matched to a gene: 5. CDR3 sequence: CATSVDRGSSPLHF. The CDR3, as DNA: TGTGCCACCAGTGTCGACAGGGGTAGTTCACCCCTCCACTTT.

The V gene is TRBV3-1 (or the pseudogene TRBV3-2), the J gene TRBJ1-2; the D is unclear. With 2 bases removed from V and 1 base from J, the gap between germline ends came to 8 bases. There are 14 residues in the CDR3. Germline V CDR1 and CDR2: LGHDT, YNNKEL (reference sequence). Written as DNA, the CDR3 is TGTGCCAGCAGCCAAAGGAGGATTAACTATGGCTACACCTTC. Amino acid sequence: CASSQRRINYGYTF.

The sample holds one count of this clone. This sequence joins TRBV7-9 and TRBJ1-2; D call uncertain. The germline V gene encodes CDR1 SEHNR and CDR2 FQNEAQ (reference sequence). V lost 3 bases to trimming and J lost 4 bases, with 9 bases between them. The CDR3 runs 13 residues. This CDR3 is CASSFGGIYGYTF. The CDR3 coding sequence is TGTGCCAGCAGCTTTGGAGGGATCTATGGCTACACCTTC.

The chain recombines TRBV6-6 with TRBJ2-7, with 8 positions matching TRBD2. The V and J ends lost 5 bases and 4 bases, in that order; junction bases with no gene match: 7. Germline loops: CDR1 MNHNY, CDR2 SVGAGI (reference sequence). This CDR3 contains 14 residues. DNA for the CDR3: TGTGCCAGCAGTCCCAGCGGGGGAGAATACGAGCAGTACTTC. This encodes CASSPSGGEYEQYF.

The chain carries TRBV9 and TRBJ2-3; D not certain. This CDR3 region has 13 residues. Trimming pared 4 bases from V and 2 bases from J, leaving 8 bases between. Germline CDR1 SGDLS, CDR2 YYNGEE. CDR3 sequence (DNA): TGTGCCAGCAGCTCTCCTATCACAGATACGCAGTATTTT. Translating it yields CASSSPITDTQYF.

The J gene is TRBJ2-2, the V gene TRBV7-6; 7 bases are a match to TRBD1. CDR3 length equals 16 residues. Germline V CDR1 and CDR2: SGHVS, FNYEAQ. The ends lost 0 bases at V and 6 bases at J; junction bases unmatched: 7. CDR3 loop: CASSLAAKGAPGELFF. The CDR3 region has the DNA TGTGCCAGCAGCTTAGCGGCAAAGGGGGCTCCCGGGGAGCTGTTTTTT.

As DNA, the CDR3 is TGTGCCAGCAGTTACTCCGGGACAGGCTACGAGCAGTACTTC. Amino acids: CASSYSGTGYEQYF. The chain links TRBV6-6 to TRBJ2-7, with 8 bases identical to TRBD1. V gave up 0 bases and J gave up 3 bases; unmatched junction bases: 1. From germline, CDR1 is MNHNY and CDR2 SVGAGI (reference sequence). This CDR3 has 14 residues.

The V call is TRBV7-8, the J call TRBJ2-7, with D perhaps matching TRBD2 (6 bases). Trimming removed 5 bases from V and 6 bases from J, with 17 bases in between. This CDR3 is 14 amino acids long. The V gene's germline CDR1 is SGHVS and CDR2 FQNEAQ. The CDR3: CASSGDGRSSEQYF. DNA for the CDR3: TGTGCCAGCAGCGGGGACGGGAGATCTAGCGAGCAGTACTTC. Supplemented by reference TRBV7-8 and TRBJ2-7, the full variable domain reads GAGVSQSPRYKVAKRGQDVALRCDPISGHVSLFWYQQALGQGPEFLTYFQNEAQLDKSGLPSDRFFAERPEGSVSTLKIQRTQQEDSAVYLCASSGDGRSSEQYFGPGTRLTVT.

The V and J genes are TRBV5-6 and TRBJ2-7; the D gene is possibly TRBD1 (6 bases). The CDR3 spans 14 residues. V gave up 5 bases and J gave up 4 bases, with 16 bases separating them. Germline lookup yields CDR1 SGHDT and CDR2 YYEEEE. The CDR3 DNA reads as TGTGCCAGCAGGGGGGCAGGGGATAGATACGAGCAGTACTTC. Residues: CASRGAGDRYEQYF.

This clone was seen a handful of times. The chain couples TRBV6-1 to TRBJ1-5, with 7 nucleotides matching TRBD1. The CDR3 has 14 residues. V lost 3 bases and J lost 9; bases outside the gene matches: 8. CDR1 and CDR2 (germline): MNHNS, SASEGT. The CDR3 here is CASSESSGGGPQHF. DNA for the CDR3: TGTGCCAGCAGTGAGTCGTCAGGGGGTGGGCCCCAGCATTTT.

The gene calls are TRBV15 and TRBJ1-2; tentative D call: TRBD1 (6 bases). Germline-derived CDR1 and CDR2 are LNHNV and YYDKDF (reference sequence). V was cut by 1 base and J by 4 bases, with 19 bases left in between. The CDR3 is made up of 17 amino acids. The CDR3, as DNA: TGTGCCACCAGCAGAGGAGTGGCGACAGGAGCCATCTATGGCTACACCTTC. Its translation: CATSRGVATGAIYGYTF.

The chain couples TRBV5-5 to TRBJ2-2; D ambiguous. Germline lookup yields CDR1 SGHKS and CDR2 YYEKEE (reference sequence). This CDR3 is built from 13 residues. V was pared by 7 bases and J by 7 bases, with 14 bases between. This CDR3 is CASGSVFGGELFF. The CDR3 nucleotides are TGTGCCAGCGGCTCCGTGTTCGGCGGGGAGCTGTTTTTT.

This sequence joins TRBV6-2 or TRBV6-3 and TRBJ2-5, with TRBD1 matching 8 bases. Losses at the gene ends were 1 base for V and 5 bases for J; bases not matched to a gene: 0. CDR1 MNHEY and CDR2 SVGEGT come from the germline V gene. This CDR3 has 13 amino acids. The chain's CDR3 is CASSYWDRETQYF. The CDR3 DNA reads TGTGCCAGCAGTTACTGGGACAGGGAGACCCAGTACTTC.

V is TRBV6-8 and J is TRBJ2-7; no definite D call. The CDR3 runs to 16 residues. V was cut by 0 bases and J by 0 bases, with 12 bases left in between. Germline CDR1 reads MNHGY; CDR2 reads SAAAGT. The CDR3 loop reads CASSYSVRLTSYEQYF. The CDR3 DNA reads TGTGCCAGCAGTTACTCGGTCAGGCTGACCTCCTACGAGCAGTACTTC.

The chain uses TRBV6-5 and TRBJ2-7, with a weak D call TRBD2 (6 bases). The CDR3 has 15 residues. The germline V gene encodes CDR1 MNHEY and CDR2 SVGAGI. Trimming took 5 bases from V and 6 from J, leaving 20 bases between them. CDR3 residues: CASSRTGRERIEQYF. CDR3 bases: TGTGCCAGCAGTCGAACAGGACGGGAGCGGATCGAGCAGTACTTC.

This chain uses TRBV28 with TRBJ2-7; a weak D match, TRBD2 (5 bases). This CDR3 spans 15 amino acids. V gave up 3 bases and J gave up 1 base, with 13 bases separating them. Germline CDR1 MDHEN, CDR2 SYDVKM. The CDR3 DNA is TGTGCCAGCAGTTTGGACGGGGAAATTTCCTACGAGCAGTACTTC. This sequence encodes CASSLDGEISYEQYF. Based on the CDR3 plus reference TRBV28 and TRBJ2-7, the full variable domain is DVKVTQSSRYLVKRTGEKVFLECVQDMDHENMFWYRQDPGLGLRLIYFSYDVKMKEKGDIPEGYSVSREKKERFSLILESASTNQTSMYLCASSLDGEISYEQYFGPGTRLTVT.

V is TRBV18 and J is TRBJ2-7; D is ambiguous. This CDR3 contains 13 residues. Germline V gives CDR1 KGHSH, CDR2 LQKENI. The V and J ends lost 1 base and 1 base respectively, with 5 bases between them. The CDR3, as DNA: TGTGCCAGCTCACCACAACAGTCCTACGAGCAGTACTTC. It specifies CASSPQQSYEQYF. Supplemented by reference TRBV18 and TRBJ2-7, the full variable domain reads NAGVMQNPRHLVRRRGQEARLRCSPMKGHSHVYWYRQLPEEGLKFMVYLQKENIIDESGMPKERFSAEFPKEGPSILRIQQVVRGDSAAYFCASSPQQSYEQYFGPGTRLTVT.

V is TRBV18 and J is TRBJ2-1; possibly TRBD1 for D (5 bases). CDR1 and CDR2 from the germline V gene are KGHSH and LQKENI. The CDR3 contains 16 residues. V was trimmed by 1 base and J by 2 bases, leaving 12 bases between them. The CDR3 sequence: CASSPQGIGAYNEQFF. CDR3 DNA: TGTGCCAGCTCACCACAGGGGATTGGTGCCTACAATGAGCAGTTCTTC.